This TCR beta chain was captured in a study of T cell changes during pregnancy in multiple sclerosis. CDR1 and CDR2 from the germline V gene are SGHNT and YYREEE (reference sequence). V lost 7 bases and J lost 0, with 10 bases in between. The CDR3 covers 13 residues. Clones were read by immunoSEQ multiplex PCR, and TCRdb kept only the in-frame ones, dropping some. Altogether roughly 24,000 clones are present, more than 75% being singletons, with the ten largest covering 7.6%. The V and J genes are TRBV5-4 and TRBJ1-1, with D tentatively TRBD1 (6 bases). This specimen was CD8+ T cells from peripheral blood mononuclear cells, taken before pregnancy. This clonotype was obtained from a female donor with multiple sclerosis, enrolled in a pregnancy study. CDR3 coding DNA: TGTGCCAGCTGGGACAACATGAACACTGAAGCTTTCTTT. Amino acids: CASWDNMNTEAFF.